This T cell receptor beta chain was obtained from a study of T-cell reconstitution after alpha-beta-depleted transplantation in children. In its sample, this clonotype was seen a few times. This CDR3 has 16 amino acids. Unique molecular identifiers were incorporated into the prepared TCRbeta library. TCRdb passed the PCR reads through MiXCR, listing each CDR3 protein once. The repertoire holds 200,000 to 250,000 distinct CDR3 sequences, with roughly 10% as singletons. The TCR was taken from a human donor who donated a stem cell graft to a child with acute lymphoblastic leukemia. The sample in question was PBMCs from the stem cell graft donor, obtained from the stem cell graft. V usage is TRBV12-1 and J usage is TRBJ1-5; TRBD1 is the table's D call, not checked against the DNA. TRBV12-1 is noted as a pseudogene. In nucleotides, the CDR3 is TGTGCCAGCAGCACCCGGACAGGGGGCGTCAATCAGCCCCAGCATTTT. Protein: CASSTRTGGVNQPQHF.